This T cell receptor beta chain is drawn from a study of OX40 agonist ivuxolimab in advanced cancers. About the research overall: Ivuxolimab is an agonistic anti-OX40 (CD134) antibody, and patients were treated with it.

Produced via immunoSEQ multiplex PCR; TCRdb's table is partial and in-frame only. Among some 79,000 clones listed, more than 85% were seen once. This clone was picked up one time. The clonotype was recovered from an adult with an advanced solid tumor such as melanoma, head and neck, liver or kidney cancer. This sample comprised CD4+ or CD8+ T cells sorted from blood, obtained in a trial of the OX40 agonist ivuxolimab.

This CDR3 reads CASSPTSRPHNEQFF. The CDR3 DNA is TGTGCCAGCAGCCCGACTAGCAGGCCTCACAATGAGCAGTTCTTC. The chain has TRBV6-5 and TRBJ2-1, with 7 bases that match TRBD2. This CDR3 contains 15 residues. Germline CDR1 reads MNHEY; CDR2 reads SVGAGI. The J segment lost 5 bases and the V segment lost 6 bases, leaving 10 bases of the junction unmatched.